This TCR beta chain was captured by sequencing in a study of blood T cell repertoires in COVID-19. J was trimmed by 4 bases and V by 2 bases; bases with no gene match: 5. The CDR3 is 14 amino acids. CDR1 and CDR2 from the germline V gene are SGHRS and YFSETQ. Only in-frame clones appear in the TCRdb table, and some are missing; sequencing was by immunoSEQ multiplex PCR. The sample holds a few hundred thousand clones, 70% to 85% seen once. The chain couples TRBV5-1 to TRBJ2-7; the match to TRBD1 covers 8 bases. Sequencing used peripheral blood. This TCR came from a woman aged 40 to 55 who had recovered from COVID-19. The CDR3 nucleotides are TGCGCCAGCAGCTTAAAAGACAGGGGATACGAGCAGTACTTC. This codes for CASSLKDRGYEQYF.